This TCR beta chain is drawn from a study of CD8+CD57+ T cells in acquired aplastic anemia. Across the whole study: The study obtained an average of around 3.1 ug of DNA from sorted CD4+ and CD8+ cells. The study obtained 11 million or so reads on average for CD4+ cells from healthy donors. Points from the study as a whole: Researchers reported that CD8+ Simpson's diversity was not significantly different in patients versus controls. Patients and controls shared some 30 CD8+ CDR3 sequences.

Points on this clonotype: As yet, its antigen is unknown. The germline gene is not matched at one end of the junction; a read error may be the cause.

Profiling that covered TCR beta VDJ and CDR3 relied on genomic DNA as its template. TCRdb re-derived calls from the reads in MiXCR, one entry per CDR3 protein. The table lists a few hundred thousand distinct CDR3 sequences, 65% to 75% of them singletons. CDR1 and CDR2 from the germline V gene are KGHDR and SFDVKD. The CDR3 runs to 14 residues. What was sequenced was sorted CD4+, CD8+, or CD8+CD57+ T cells (not recorded which) from PBMCs. The clonotype comes from a human donor in good health, serving as a control. This chain connects TRBV24-1 to TRBJ1-2, with 9 bases aligning to TRBD1. The CDR3 loop reads CASSRDRATYGYTF. The CDR3 DNA reads as TGTGCCAGCAGTCGGGACAGGGCCACCTATGGCTACACCTTC.